A selection of T cell receptor beta chains follows, all from one sample in a study of metastatic and nonmetastatic thyroid tumors. TCRdb re-processed the PCR reads through MiXCR. The sample yields around 15,000 clones, about 28% seen once. Sequencing was done on a sample of tumor tissue. The receptor set was obtained from a female donor with papillary thyroid cancer or a benign thyroid nodule (not recorded which). Some clones in this sample may be carry-over from other donors' samples. CDR3s include the opening cysteine and the closing phenylalanine or tryptophan. The order of the fields is D gene, clone size, CDR3 length, V gene, J gene, CDR3 protein, CDR3 DNA. A D gene is named only where the DNA matches it firmly. Clone size, where shown, is once, few, many, or a class for clones that have expanded.

d_gene: TRBD1; abundance: many; len: 15; v_gene: TRBV11-3; j_gene: TRBJ2-7; CDR3aa: CASSLGTGAPYEQYF; CDR3nt: TGTGCCAGCAGCTTAGGGACAGGGGCGCCCTACGAGCAGTACTTC
d_gene: .; abundance: many; len: 14; v_gene: TRBV2; j_gene: TRBJ2-5; CDR3aa: CASSRGAPGETQYF; CDR3nt: TGTGCCAGCAGCCGAGGCGCCCCCGGGGAGACCCAGTACTTC
d_gene: .; abundance: many; len: 17; v_gene: TRBV19; j_gene: TRBJ1-5; CDR3aa: CASSNPEYPYSNQPQHF; CDR3nt: TGTGCCAGCTCTAACCCCGAGTACCCTTATAGCAATCAGCCCCAGCATTTT
d_gene: TRBD2; abundance: once; len: 18; v_gene: TRBV20-1; j_gene: TRBJ2-2; CDR3aa: CSARAMGSGRPKTGELFF; CDR3nt: TGCAGTGCTAGAGCAATGGGTAGCGGGAGGCCCAAGACCGGGGAGCTGTTTTTT
d_gene: .; abundance: .; len: 12; v_gene: TRBV6-1; j_gene: TRBJ2-7; CDR3aa: CASSVEGYEQYF; CDR3nt: TGTGCCAGCAGTGTTGAGGGGTACGAGCAGTACTTC
d_gene: .; abundance: .; len: 13; v_gene: TRBV30; j_gene: TRBJ1-3; CDR3aa: CAWSWGSGNTIYF; CDR3nt: TGTGCCTGGAGTTGGGGCTCTGGAAACACCATATATTTT
d_gene: .; abundance: many; len: 14; v_gene: TRBV5-4; j_gene: TRBJ2-3; CDR3aa: CASSLAHYTDTQYF; CDR3nt: TGCGCCAGCAGCTTGGCGCATTACACAGATACGCAGTATTTT
d_gene: TRBD2; abundance: .; len: 17; v_gene: TRBV11-2; j_gene: TRBJ2-3; CDR3aa: CASRWRLRGGREDTQYF; CDR3nt: TGTGCCAGCAGGTGGAGATTGCGGGGGGGCCGGGAAGATACGCAGTATTTT
d_gene: TRBD2; abundance: many; len: 13; v_gene: TRBV20-1; j_gene: TRBJ2-7; CDR3aa: CSALLAGGARQYF; CDR3nt: TGCAGTGCGCTACTAGCGGGGGGGGCGAGGCAGTACTTC
d_gene: .; abundance: .; len: 13; v_gene: TRBV15; j_gene: TRBJ2-5; CDR3aa: CATSRDADETQYF; CDR3nt: TGTGCCACCAGCAGAGATGCCGATGAGACCCAGTACTTC
d_gene: .; abundance: once; len: 14; v_gene: TRBV11-2; j_gene: TRBJ2-2; CDR3aa: CASSLVFEGGELFF; CDR3nt: TGTGCCAGCAGCTTAGTTTTTGAGGGCGGGGAGCTGTTTTTT
d_gene: .; abundance: .; len: 14; v_gene: TRBV2; j_gene: TRBJ2-2; CDR3aa: CASSGRENNGELVF; CDR3nt: TGTGCCAGCAGCGGACGGGAAAACAACGGGGAGCTGGTTTTT
d_gene: .; abundance: .; len: 13; v_gene: TRBV28; j_gene: TRBJ1-3; CDR3aa: CASREQVGNTIYF; CDR3nt: TGTGCCAGCAGGGAACAGGTCGGAAACACCATATATTTT
d_gene: .; abundance: .; len: 12; v_gene: TRBV20-1; j_gene: TRBJ1-2; CDR3aa: CSVLDGDYGYTF; CDR3nt: TGCAGTGTCCTGGACGGTGATTATGGCTACACCTTC
d_gene: .; abundance: .; len: 13; v_gene: TRBV7-6; j_gene: TRBJ2-1; CDR3aa: CAISGVSNNEQFF; CDR3nt: TGTGCCATCAGCGGCGTCTCAAACAATGAGCAGTTCTTC
d_gene: .; abundance: many; len: 12; v_gene: TRBV20-1; j_gene: TRBJ2-7; CDR3aa: CSELSQGSEQYF; CDR3nt: TGCAGTGAACTTAGCCAGGGAAGCGAGCAGTACTTC
d_gene: .; abundance: many; len: 13; v_gene: TRBV19; j_gene: TRBJ1-2; CDR3aa: CAVRDRNNYGYTF; CDR3nt: TGTGCCGTGAGAGACAGGAATAACTATGGCTACACCTTC
d_gene: .; abundance: medium-sized; len: 16; v_gene: TRBV20-1; j_gene: TRBJ2-3; CDR3aa: CSARVLLSAPGDTQYF; CDR3nt: TGCAGTGCTAGAGTACTTCTTTCGGCTCCAGGGGATACGCAGTATTTT
d_gene: TRBD2; abundance: .; len: 15; v_gene: TRBV6-6; j_gene: TRBJ2-3; CDR3aa: CASSYYSGGPDTQYF; CDR3nt: TGTGCCAGCAGTTACTACTCGGGAGGGCCGGATACGCAGTATTTT
d_gene: .; abundance: few; len: 14; v_gene: TRBV19; j_gene: TRBJ2-2; CDR3aa: CASSRQTNTGGLFF; CDR3nt: TGTGCCAGTAGTAGACAGACGAACACCGGGGGGCTGTTTTTT
d_gene: .; abundance: medium-sized; len: 14; v_gene: TRBV6-1; j_gene: TRBJ1-5; CDR3aa: CASRPIDSNQPQHF; CDR3nt: TGTGCCAGCAGACCGATCGATAGCAATCAGCCCCAGCATTTT
d_gene: .; abundance: many; len: 13; v_gene: TRBV7-9; j_gene: TRBJ1-2; CDR3aa: CASSTSGTSGYTF; CDR3nt: TGTGCCAGCAGCACCTCCGGGACGTCCGGCTACACCTTC
d_gene: .; abundance: .; len: 19; v_gene: TRBV28; j_gene: TRBJ1-3; CDR3aa: CAISLRGSGGLYAVNTIYF; CDR3nt: TGTGCCATCAGTTTACGGGGGAGTGGGGGCCTGTACGCTGTAAACACCATATATTTT
d_gene: .; abundance: many; len: 13; v_gene: TRBV6-5; j_gene: TRBJ1-5; CDR3aa: CASSYRGNQPQHF; CDR3nt: TGTGCCAGCAGTTACAGGGGAAATCAGCCCCAGCATTTT
d_gene: .; abundance: medium-sized; len: 11; v_gene: TRBV3-1; j_gene: TRBJ1-4; CDR3aa: CASSQDTKLFF; CDR3nt: TGTGCCAGCAGCCAAGATACCAAACTGTTTTTT
d_gene: TRBD1; abundance: few; len: 16; v_gene: TRBV25-1; j_gene: TRBJ1-5; CDR3aa: CASSETGQGPHQPQHF; CDR3nt: TGTGCCAGCAGTGAAACGGGACAGGGGCCACATCAGCCCCAGCATTTT
d_gene: TRBD1; abundance: many; len: 12; v_gene: TRBV27; j_gene: TRBJ1-2; CDR3aa: CASGTGNYGYTF; CDR3nt: TGTGCCAGCGGGACAGGGAACTATGGCTACACCTTC
d_gene: .; abundance: few; len: 15; v_gene: TRBV27; j_gene: TRBJ1-2; CDR3aa: CASISPGMEGDVYTF; CDR3nt: TGTGCCAGCATTTCCCCGGGAATGGAGGGGGATGTCTACACCTTC
d_gene: TRBD2; abundance: many; len: 14; v_gene: TRBV12-5; j_gene: TRBJ2-7; CDR3aa: CASGLAGPAYEQYF; CDR3nt: TGTGCTAGTGGTCTAGCGGGGCCCGCCTACGAGCAGTACTTC
d_gene: .; abundance: .; len: 15; v_gene: TRBV6-2/TRBV6-3; j_gene: TRBJ2-2; CDR3aa: CASSLTKGAAGGLFF; CDR3nt: TGTGCCAGCAGTTTAACTAAGGGGGCTGCCGGGGGGCTGTTCTTT
d_gene: TRBD2; abundance: .; len: 18; v_gene: TRBV9; j_gene: TRBJ2-7; CDR3aa: CASSVGVGGLAGTYEQYF; CDR3nt: TGTGCCAGCAGCGTAGGTGTTGGAGGACTAGCGGGGACCTACGAGCAGTACTTC
d_gene: TRBD1; abundance: many; len: 16; v_gene: TRBV6-1; j_gene: TRBJ1-2; CDR3aa: CASRAPRDRANYGYTF; CDR3nt: TGTGCCAGCAGGGCCCCCCGGGACAGGGCTAACTATGGCTACACCTTC
d_gene: .; abundance: many; len: 14; v_gene: TRBV18; j_gene: TRBJ2-3; CDR3aa: CASSPTQEGDTQYF; CDR3nt: TGTGCCAGCTCCCCCACGCAGGAAGGAGATACGCAGTATTTT
d_gene: .; abundance: .; len: 12; v_gene: TRBV14; j_gene: TRBJ2-7; CDR3aa: CASRQQGYEQYF; CDR3nt: TGTGCCAGCAGACAACAGGGCTACGAGCAGTACTTC
d_gene: TRBD1; abundance: few; len: 15; v_gene: TRBV6-5; j_gene: TRBJ1-2; CDR3aa: CASSYLTGGGRGYTF; CDR3nt: TGTGCCAGCAGTTACCTCACAGGGGGCGGGCGTGGCTACACCTTC
d_gene: TRBD1; abundance: many; len: 15; v_gene: TRBV2; j_gene: TRBJ2-2; CDR3aa: CASLTGTGATGELFF; CDR3nt: TGTGCCAGCCTAACCGGGACAGGGGCTACCGGGGAGCTGTTTTTT
d_gene: TRBD2; abundance: many; len: 17; v_gene: TRBV5-1; j_gene: TRBJ2-1; CDR3aa: CASSPLTGGPLGNEQFF; CDR3nt: TGCGCCAGCAGCCCCCTAACGGGGGGGCCGCTCGGTAATGAGCAGTTCTTC
d_gene: .; abundance: many; len: 15; v_gene: TRBV7-9; j_gene: TRBJ1-2; CDR3aa: CASALGFGGTDGYTF; CDR3nt: TGTGCCAGCGCTTTGGGTTTTGGGGGAACAGATGGCTACACCTTC
d_gene: .; abundance: .; len: 14; v_gene: TRBV6-1; j_gene: TRBJ2-5; CDR3aa: CASSSCGKEETQYF; CDR3nt: TGTGCCAGCAGTAGCTGTGGAAAGGAAGAGACCCAGTACTTC
d_gene: .; abundance: .; len: 13; v_gene: TRBV7-8; j_gene: TRBJ1-2; CDR3aa: CASSLAFGSGYTF; CDR3nt: TGTGCCAGCAGCTTAGCGTTCGGGTCTGGCTACACCTTC
d_gene: .; abundance: few; len: 12; v_gene: TRBV6-1; j_gene: TRBJ2-7; CDR3aa: CASSGQGYEQYF; CDR3nt: TGTGCCAGCAGTGGTCAGGGTTACGAGCAGTACTTC
d_gene: TRBD2; abundance: .; len: 11; v_gene: TRBV20-1; j_gene: TRBJ2-7; CDR3aa: CTERETYEQYF; CDR3nt: TGCACTGAGCGGGAGACCTACGAGCAGTACTTC
d_gene: .; abundance: .; len: 12; v_gene: TRBV18; j_gene: TRBJ2-5; CDR3aa: CASSPPQETQYF; CDR3nt: TGTGCCAGCTCACCCCCCCAAGAGACCCAGTACTTC
d_gene: .; abundance: few; len: 14; v_gene: TRBV2; j_gene: TRBJ1-1; CDR3aa: CASSSYRANTESFF; CDR3nt: TGTGCCAGCAGTTCATACAGGGCGAACACTGAGTCTTTCTTT
d_gene: .; abundance: .; len: 14; v_gene: TRBV11-3; j_gene: TRBJ2-7; CDR3aa: CASSLEGLSNEQYF; CDR3nt: TGTGCCAGCAGCTTAGAAGGGTTGTCAAACGAGCAGTACTTC
d_gene: .; abundance: many; len: 14; v_gene: TRBV12-3/TRBV12-4; j_gene: TRBJ2-3; CDR3aa: CASSLALMADTQYF; CDR3nt: TGTGCCAGCAGTTTAGCGCTAATGGCAGATACGCAGTATTTT
d_gene: TRBD1; abundance: many; len: 14; v_gene: TRBV7-9; j_gene: TRBJ2-7; CDR3aa: CASSRGQGIGEQYF; CDR3nt: TGTGCCAGCAGCCGCGGACAGGGGATAGGCGAGCAGTACTTC
d_gene: .; abundance: large; len: 14; v_gene: TRBV30; j_gene: TRBJ1-2; CDR3aa: CAWSVGQGGYGYTF; CDR3nt: TGTGCCTGGAGTGTAGGGCAGGGCGGCTATGGCTACACCTTC
d_gene: .; abundance: .; len: 12; v_gene: TRBV30; j_gene: TRBJ1-1; CDR3aa: CAWGGPGAKAFF; CDR3nt: TGTGCCTGGGGGGGCCCAGGGGCAAAAGCTTTCTTT
d_gene: .; abundance: few; len: 16; v_gene: TRBV4-1; j_gene: TRBJ2-5; CDR3aa: CASSQYGRGGPETQYF; CDR3nt: TGCGCCAGCAGCCAATATGGAAGGGGTGGACCAGAGACCCAGTACTTC
d_gene: .; abundance: few; len: 12; v_gene: TRBV7-8; j_gene: TRBJ1-2; CDR3aa: CASSLVGYGYTF; CDR3nt: TGTGCCAGCAGCTTAGTCGGCTATGGCTACACCTTC
d_gene: .; abundance: many; len: 15; v_gene: TRBV11-2; j_gene: TRBJ2-3; CDR3aa: CAGSPRGFGTDTQYF; CDR3nt: TGTGCCGGCAGCCCGAGGGGGTTCGGCACAGATACGCAGTATTTT
d_gene: .; abundance: .; len: 14; v_gene: TRBV20-1; j_gene: TRBJ1-1; CDR3aa: CSDRDPLRNTEAFF; CDR3nt: TGCAGTGATAGAGATCCCTTGAGAAACACTGAGGCTTTCTTT
d_gene: TRBD2; abundance: .; len: 16; v_gene: TRBV10-3; j_gene: TRBJ2-3; CDR3aa: CAISGRTSGTTDTQYF; CDR3nt: TGTGCCATCAGTGGCCGGACTAGCGGGACTACAGATACGCAGTATTTT
d_gene: TRBD2; abundance: many; len: 15; v_gene: TRBV6-2/TRBV6-3; j_gene: TRBJ2-3; CDR3aa: CASSPRAGVTDTQYF; CDR3nt: TGTGCCAGCAGTCCCCGAGCGGGAGTGACAGATACGCAGTATTTT
d_gene: .; abundance: .; len: 13; v_gene: TRBV5-1; j_gene: TRBJ1-1; CDR3aa: CASTLSPYTEAFF; CDR3nt: TGCGCCAGCACTCTGTCCCCGTACACTGAAGCTTTCTTT
d_gene: .; abundance: many; len: 13; v_gene: TRBV9; j_gene: TRBJ2-4; CDR3aa: CASSVDSGNIQYF; CDR3nt: TGTGCCAGCAGCGTAGATAGCGGTAACATTCAGTACTTC
d_gene: TRBD1; abundance: many; len: 16; v_gene: TRBV7-3; j_gene: TRBJ2-5; CDR3aa: CASSQTGGGGLETQYF; CDR3nt: TGTGCCAGCAGCCAAACAGGGGGCGGTGGGCTGGAGACCCAGTACTTC
d_gene: TRBD1; abundance: many; len: 18; v_gene: TRBV11-3; j_gene: TRBJ2-6; CDR3aa: CASSFRQGKLSGANVLTF; CDR3nt: TGTGCCAGCAGCTTTAGACAGGGAAAACTGTCTGGGGCCAACGTCCTGACTTTC